This TCR beta chain was sequenced in a study of blood T cell repertoires in COVID-19. Methods used by the authors: It was from reference gene primer amplification that nucleated cell counts were estimated. Clones were sequenced by immunoSEQ multiplex PCR, and TCRdb holds only the in-frame ones, with some missing. That table gives V, J and clone size, and the DNA gave D and trimming. The table includes 310,000 or so clones, 89% detected once. Those enrolled, adults aged 18 to 89 years, came from 25 or so US areas. With V trimmed by 3 bases and J by 4 bases, 2 bases remained unmatched. CDR1 is KGHSH, CDR2 LQKENI, per germline. The CDR3 runs 13 residues.

The sequenced material came from PBMCs or T cells enriched from blood (not recorded which). The source is a woman in her forties who had recovered from COVID-19. V gene TRBV18 combines with J gene TRBJ1-1; TRBD1 matches 7 bases. In DNA form, the CDR3 reads TGTGCCAGCTCACCCTGGGACAGCACTGAAGCTTTCTTT. Translated: CASSPWDSTEAFF.